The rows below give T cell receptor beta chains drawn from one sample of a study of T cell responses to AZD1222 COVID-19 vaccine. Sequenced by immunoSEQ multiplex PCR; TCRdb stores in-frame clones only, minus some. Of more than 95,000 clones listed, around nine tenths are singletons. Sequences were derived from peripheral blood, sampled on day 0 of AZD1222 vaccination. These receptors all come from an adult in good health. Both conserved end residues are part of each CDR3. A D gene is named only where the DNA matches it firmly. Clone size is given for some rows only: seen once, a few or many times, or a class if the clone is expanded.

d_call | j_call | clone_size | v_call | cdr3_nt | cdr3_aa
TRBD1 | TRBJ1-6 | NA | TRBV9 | TGTGCCAGCAGCGTAAATGAGGGGGCCCTAGTAGCCCTCCACTTT | CASSVNEGALVALHF
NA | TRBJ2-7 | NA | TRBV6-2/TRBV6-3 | TGTGCCAGCAGTTACTTGAATGGAAACTACGAGCAGTACTTC | CASSYLNGNYEQYF
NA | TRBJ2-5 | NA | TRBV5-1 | TGCGCCAGCAGCTTGCGATCTCAAGAGACCCAGTACTTC | CASSLRSQETQYF
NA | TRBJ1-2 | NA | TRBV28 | TGTGCCAGCAGTGATTCAGGGGTGCACTATGGCTACACCTTC | CASSDSGVHYGYTF
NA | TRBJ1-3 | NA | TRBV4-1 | TGCGCCAGCAGCCAAGGAGGAAACACCATATATTTT | CASSQGGNTIYF
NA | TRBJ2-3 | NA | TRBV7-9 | TGTGCCAGCAGCTTAGTAGGGGGCACAGATACGCAGTATTTT | CASSLVGGTDTQYF
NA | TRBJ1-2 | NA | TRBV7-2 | TGTGCCAGCAGCTCCGGGGGCAGCTATGGCTACACCTTC | CASSSGGSYGYTF
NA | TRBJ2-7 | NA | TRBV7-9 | TGTGCCAGCAGCTTAGGGGATTACGAGCAGTACTTC | CASSLGDYEQYF
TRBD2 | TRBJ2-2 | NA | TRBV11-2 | TGTGCCAGCAGCTTCCTTGGACTAGCGGGTTACAACACCGGGGAGCTGTTTTTT | CASSFLGLAGYNTGELFF
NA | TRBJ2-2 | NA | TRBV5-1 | TGCGCCAGCAGCTGGGCGGGTGCCGGGGAGCTGTTTTTT | CASSWAGAGELFF
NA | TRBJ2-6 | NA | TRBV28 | TGTGCCAGCAGAGGGTCTGGGGCCAACGTCCTGACTTTC | CASRGSGANVLTF
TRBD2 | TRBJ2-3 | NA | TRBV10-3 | TGTGCCACTTTAGGGGCGGGAGTGGCAGATACGCAGTATTTT | CATLGAGVADTQYF
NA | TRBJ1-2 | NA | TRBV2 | TGTGCCAGCAGTGACGGGGATCCTAACTATGGCTACACCTTC | CASSDGDPNYGYTF
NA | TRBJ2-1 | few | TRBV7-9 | TGTGCCAGCAGCCACTTCAGAGATCACAATGAGCAGTTCTTC | CASSHFRDHNEQFF
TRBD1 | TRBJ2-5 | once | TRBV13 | TGTGCCAGCAGCTCTGGGGACAGACAAGAGACCCAGTACTTC | CASSSGDRQETQYF
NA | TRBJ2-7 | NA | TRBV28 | TGTGCCAGCAGTTTACCGGACAGTCTGAGCGAGCAGTACTTC | CASSLPDSLSEQYF
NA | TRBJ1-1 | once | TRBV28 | TGTGCCAGCAGTTCGCATCAAGCTAACACTGAAGCTTTCTTT | CASSSHQANTEAFF
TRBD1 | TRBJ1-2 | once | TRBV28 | TGTGCCAGCAGATCCGGGACAGGGTTGGGCTACACCTTC | CASRSGTGLGYTF
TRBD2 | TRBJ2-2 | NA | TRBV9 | TGTGCCAGCAGCGTAGTAAATTGGGCTAGCGGGACGGGGAGGTCCGGGGAGCTGTTTTTT | CASSVVNWASGTGRSGELFF
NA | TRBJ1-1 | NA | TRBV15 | TGTGCCACCAGCAGAGATCGGCGGGTGTCGGACACTGAAGCTTTCTTT | CATSRDRRVSDTEAFF
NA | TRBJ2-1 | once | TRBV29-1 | TGCAGCGTGGGGGCGGGGACCTTCAATGAGCAGTTCTTC | CSVGAGTFNEQFF
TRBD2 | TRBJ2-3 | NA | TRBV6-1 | TGTGCCAGCAGTGAATTTTGGCTAGCGGGAGTTACAGATACGCAGTATTTT | CASSEFWLAGVTDTQYF
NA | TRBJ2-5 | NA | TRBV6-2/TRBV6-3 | TGTGCCAGCAACCCTGACAGGTTTGAGACCCAGTACTTC | CASNPDRFETQYF
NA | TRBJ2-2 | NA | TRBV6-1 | TGTGCCAGCAGTGAAAGGGCTAGCGTCGGGGAGCTGTTTTTT | CASSERASVGELFF
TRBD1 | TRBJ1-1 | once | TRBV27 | TGTGCCAGCAGCCGATCGACAGGGGTAACTGAAGCTTTCTTT | CASSRSTGVTEAFF
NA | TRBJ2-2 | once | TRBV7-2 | TGTGCCAGCAGCTCCCGGGCCGCAGGGGAGCTGTTTTTT | CASSSRAAGELFF
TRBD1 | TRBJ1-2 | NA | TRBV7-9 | TGTGCCAGCAGCTTAGGTGGGACAGGGATCGGTGACGATGGCTACACCTTC | CASSLGGTGIGDDGYTF
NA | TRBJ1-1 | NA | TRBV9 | TGTGCCAGCAGCGAAACGGGCTGGACTGAAGCTTTCTTT | CASSETGWTEAFF
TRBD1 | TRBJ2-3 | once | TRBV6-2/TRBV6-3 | TGTGCCAGCAGTTACTTCGCCGGGACAGGGGGAGATACGCAGTATTTT | CASSYFAGTGGDTQYF
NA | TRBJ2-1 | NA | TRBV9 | TGTGCCAGCAGCGTAGGTGGGCAGGGGTATGGGAATGAGCAGTTCTTC | CASSVGGQGYGNEQFF
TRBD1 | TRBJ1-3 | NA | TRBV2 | TGTGCCAGCAGTGAGACAGGGTCCGGAAACACCATATATTTT | CASSETGSGNTIYF
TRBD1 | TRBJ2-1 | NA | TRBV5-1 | TGCGCCAGCAGCTACCGGGACAGCAGCTACAATGAGCAGTTCTTC | CASSYRDSSYNEQFF
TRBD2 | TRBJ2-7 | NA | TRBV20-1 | TGCAGTGCTAGTGGGACTAGCCTGCCCTACGAGCAGTACTTC | CSASGTSLPYEQYF
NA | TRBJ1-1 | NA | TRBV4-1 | TGCGCCAGCAGTCGTACACCCAGTGGGGGCCCGAACACTGAAGCTTTCTTT | CASSRTPSGGPNTEAFF
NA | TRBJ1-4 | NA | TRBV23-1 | TGCGCCAGCAGTCAATCAGGGCGGCATAATGAAAAACTGTTTTTT | CASSQSGRHNEKLFF
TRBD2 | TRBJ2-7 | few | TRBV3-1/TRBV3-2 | TGTGCCAGCAGCCAAGAAGCTAGCGGAAGCTCCTACGAGCAGTACTTC | CASSQEASGSSYEQYF
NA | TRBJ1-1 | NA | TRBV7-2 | TGTGCCAGCAGCTTAGTGGGGGGAGGGAACACTGAAGCTTTCTTT | CASSLVGGGNTEAFF
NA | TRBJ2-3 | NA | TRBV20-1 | TGCAGTGCCAGGGTGCGAGATACGCAGTATTTT | CSARVRDTQYF
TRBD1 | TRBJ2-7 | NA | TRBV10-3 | TGTGCCATCAGCCGGGACAGGGCCTACGAGCAGTACTTC | CAISRDRAYEQYF
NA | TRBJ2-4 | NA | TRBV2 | TGTGCCAGCAGATTAGGGAGGTCAGCCAAAAACATTCAGTACTTC | CASRLGRSAKNIQYF
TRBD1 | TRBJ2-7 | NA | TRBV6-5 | TGTGCCAGCAGGCGGGGACAGGGGGTAGGCGAGCAGTACTTC | CASRRGQGVGEQYF
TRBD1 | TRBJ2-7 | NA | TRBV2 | TGTGCCAGCAGGGAAGACAGGGGGCGGTCCAACGAGCAGTACTTC | CASREDRGRSNEQYF
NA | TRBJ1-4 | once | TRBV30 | TGTGCCTGGAGTGTACCGGGTTTAACTAATGAAAAACTGTTTTTT | CAWSVPGLTNEKLFF
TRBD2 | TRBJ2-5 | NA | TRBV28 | TGTGCCAGCAGTTTTTGGACTAGCGGGAGCGAGACCCAGTACTTC | CASSFWTSGSETQYF
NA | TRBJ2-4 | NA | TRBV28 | TGTGCCAGCAGCACGGCCGGGGCGCTAGCCAAAAACATTCAGTACTTC | CASSTAGALAKNIQYF
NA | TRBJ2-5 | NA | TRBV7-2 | TGTGCCAGCAGCTTACGAATATCGGAGACCCAGTACTTC | CASSLRISETQYF
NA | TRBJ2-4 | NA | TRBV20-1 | TGCAGTGCTAGTACCGACGCTTTAGCCAAAAACATTCAGTACTTC | CSASTDALAKNIQYF
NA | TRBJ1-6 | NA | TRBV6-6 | TGTGCCAGCAGCCCCCAGGGGAATTCACCCCTCCACTTT | CASSPQGNSPLHF
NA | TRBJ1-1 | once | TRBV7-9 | TGTGCCAGCAGCTTACAGGGAAGCACTGAAGCTTTCTTT | CASSLQGSTEAFF
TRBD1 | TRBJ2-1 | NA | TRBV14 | TGTGCCAGCAGCCCGGGACAGGTTGAGCAGTTCTTC | CASSPGQVEQFF
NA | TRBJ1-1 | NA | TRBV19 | TGTGCCAGTAGTATACCCACACAAGTAGGGACTGAAGCTTTCTTT | CASSIPTQVGTEAFF
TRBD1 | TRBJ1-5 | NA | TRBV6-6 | TGTGCCAGCAGTATTTGGGGACAGGGAAGACAGCCCCAGCATTTT | CASSIWGQGRQPQHF